This TCR beta chain was retrieved from a study of OX40 agonist ivuxolimab in advanced cancers. With regard to the full study: The costimulatory receptor OX40 (CD134) was targeted by ivuxolimab, a fully human IgG2 agonistic monoclonal antibody. The dose-escalation cohort was 80% to 90% male with a mean age of about 60 years, ranging from roughly 23 to 90. The paper covers the monotherapy dose-escalation part of the phase I ivuxolimab trial, which included N of about 50 patients. Among the roughly 52 dose-escalation patients, approximately 20 had hepatocellular carcinoma, 15 or so melanoma, 9 renal cell carcinoma and 9 head and neck cancer. Partial responses occurred in three dose-escalation patients: two with cutaneous melanoma and one with hepatocellular carcinoma. Patients were allowed to have had prior anti-PD-1, anti-PD-L1 or anti-CTLA-4 therapy, and approximately 39% of the dose-escalation patients had been treated with checkpoint inhibitors. Intravenous ivuxolimab was administered to patients every 2 weeks at six dose levels: 0.01, 0.1, 0.3, 1.5, 3 and 10 mg/kg. Peripheral TCRbeta sequencing aimed to test whether ivuxolimab altered TCR sequence diversity and caused clonal T-cell expansion.

Genomic DNA was extracted from sorted cells for sequencing of the TCRbeta CDR3 region. The immunoSEQ Assay was used for sequencing of TCRbeta CDR3 regions. Imported from immuneACCESS, the table was reduced by TCRdb to in-frame sequences with V and J called. These copies leave out some clones; in studies compared against another copy, an unresolved V gene accounts for under half, and the cause of the remainder is not known. Present in this sample are roughly 42,000 clones, about 90% of which were seen just once. Jointly, the top ten make up about 28% of the sample. The germline V gene (reference sequence) provides CDR1 WNHNN and CDR2 SYGVQD. Reading from cysteine to phenylalanine, the CDR3 counts 17 amino acids. Solely the CDR3 DNA is kept, with 51 bases framed from the first base. For this chain, trimming is 2 bases at the V end and 10 bases at the J end, and the number of junction bases without a gene match is 14.

What the research found in general, with its limitations: Low levels of normalized T-cell clonal expansion were also seen in some nonresponding patients. After ivuxolimab, CD8+ T cells had more expanded clones than CD4+ T cells on average. Which antigens the clonally expanded peripheral T cells were specific for was not determined. Partial responders in the 0.1-3.0 mg/kg groups had among the lowest normalized peripheral clonal expansion, especially among CD8+ T cells. At doses of 0.1 to 3.0 mg/kg, clonal expansion of both CD4+ and CD8+ T cells in blood was seen between baseline and week 6.

The trial excluded patients who had a history of autoimmune disease or were on systemic immunosuppression. Peripheral blood for TCR sequencing was collected from all dose cohorts at baseline, on cycle 4 day 1, and on cycle 7 day 1. The samples were drawn from a first-in-human, open-label, multicenter phase I dose-escalation trial of ivuxolimab. The trial enrolled adults with locally advanced or metastatic head and neck squamous cell, hepatocellular, melanoma or renal cell carcinoma. Before TCR sequencing, CD4+ T cells and CD8+ T cells were sorted from peripheral blood as separate populations. This clone is a singleton in its sample. Its antigen target is currently unknown. Per-nucleotide qualities are absent, and no much larger clonotype sits a single base away.

The sample here was CD4+ or CD8+ T cells sorted from blood, taken in a trial of the OX40 agonist ivuxolimab. This TCR derives from an adult with an advanced solid tumor such as melanoma, head and neck, liver or kidney cancer. Here the chain combines TRBV10-1 and TRBJ2-1; 10 bases in the middle match TRBD2. This receptor has the CDR3 CASSEVASGSPRGEQFF. The sequenced DNA is TGCGCCAGCAGTGAGGTCGCTAGCGGGAGTCCTCGGGGAGAGCAGTTCTTC.